One and the same sample provided the 5 T cell receptor beta chains below, sequenced in a study of cytomegalovirus exposure and HLA in healthy donors. It was with 60 Vbeta and 13 Jbeta primers that the PCR ran. The data were produced by immunoSEQ multiplex PCR, yet TCRdb's version contains in-frame clones alone and is incomplete. Of some 140,000 clones detected, about 80% appear once; the ten largest clones hold more than 10%. The source material was PBMCs. These receptor sequences come from a man in his thirties or forties in good health and CMV-seropositive.

This rearrangement joins TRBV28 to TRBJ2-6; 14 positions agree with TRBD2. CDR1 and CDR2 (germline): MDHEN, SYDVKM. The CDR3 length is 18 residues. V trimming: 4 bases; J trimming: 1 base; junction bases outside the gene matches: 3. CDR3 in amino acids: CASSSWTSGRSGANVLTF. The CDR3, as DNA: TGTGCCAGCAGTTCCTGGACTAGCGGGAGGTCTGGGGCCAACGTCCTGACTTTC.

The genes are TRBV27 and TRBJ2-1; D is unresolved. CDR3 length equals 15 residues. Germline V lookup: CDR1 MNHEY, CDR2 SMNVEV (reference sequence). V lost 4 bases and J lost 9, with 19 bases in between. In DNA form, the CDR3 reads TGTGCCAGCAGTTCCCGAGAGATTAGTTACGGTGAGCAGTTCTTC. Amino acids: CASSSREISYGEQFF.

The rearrangement uses TRBV30 and TRBJ2-7; TRBD1 might be the D (5 bases). There are 14 residues in the CDR3. Deletions cut 2 bases from V and 0 bases from J, with 11 bases between. Germline loops: CDR1 GTSNPN, CDR2 SVGIG (reference sequence). DNA of the CDR3: TGTGCCTGGAGTACAGGACACCTCTCCTACGAGCAGTACTTC. Encoded protein: CAWSTGHLSYEQYF.

This clone was found once. This chain joins TRBV25-1 and TRBJ1-6, with TRBD1 matching over 7 bases. This CDR3 spans 16 amino acids. Looked up from germline, CDR1 is MGHDK and CDR2 is SYGVNS. Trimming removed 2 bases from V and 5 bases from J; junction bases left unmatched: 6. This CDR3 reads CASSEAQGVHNSPLHF. DNA of the CDR3: TGTGCCAGCAGTGAAGCCCAGGGGGTACATAATTCACCCCTCCACTTT.

This rearrangement joins TRBV10-2 to TRBJ2-2; 10 bases agree with TRBD2. In germline, CDR1 is WSHSY, CDR2 SAAADI. This CDR3 has 16 amino acids. The J segment lost 4 bases and the V segment lost 6 bases, leaving 8 bases of the junction unmatched. CDR3 DNA: TGCGCCAGCAGCTTCGGGACTAGCGCCCGCACCGGGGAGCTGTTTTTT. This translates into CASSFGTSARTGELFF.